This TCR beta chain was sequenced in a study of T cell changes during pregnancy in multiple sclerosis. Profiling relied on immunoSEQ multiplex PCR, and the TCRdb table lists in-frame clones only, not all of them. The data contain approximately 63,000 clones, roughly 92% of them singletons. From germline, CDR1 is SGHTA and CDR2 FQGTGA. The CDR3 consists of 15 residues. The V gene end was trimmed by 2 bases and the J gene end by 10 bases; junction bases not matched to a gene: 10. The receptor was derived from a female donor in good health, enrolled as a control in a pregnancy study. The source was peripheral blood, collected in the third trimester of pregnancy. The rearrangement uses TRBV7-3 and TRBJ2-1; TRBD2 agrees at 8 bases. The CDR3 DNA reads as TGTGCCAGCAGCTTAGTAGCGGGAAGTGTAGGAGAGCAGTTCTTC. Protein: CASSLVAGSVGEQFF.